This T cell receptor beta chain was documented in a study of blood T cell repertoires in COVID-19. Study at large: From the United States, Italy and Spain came samples of acute and convalescent COVID-19. PBMCs, B-cell-depleted T cells, or T cells provided the cDNA or gDNA that made up the material.

The CDR3 has 16 residues. Assay used: immunoSEQ multiplex PCR; TCRdb lists only in-frame clones, some missing. The sample holds 190,000 or so clones; over 75% are singletons and the top ten take 7.5% to 10%. The study recruited people aged about 18 to 89 years across about two dozen US areas. The rearrangement uses TRBV21-1 and TRBJ2-4; the table's D call TRBD1 went unverified against the DNA. TRBV21-1 is a listed pseudogene. This TCR was sampled from a man aged 35-49 years who had recovered from COVID-19. Sequencing was done on a sample of PBMCs or T cells enriched from blood (not recorded which). As DNA, the CDR3 is TGTGCCATCGTAAGGGACCCCGGGACAGGGATCTACATTCAGTACTTC. Translating it yields CAIVRDPGTGIYIQYF.